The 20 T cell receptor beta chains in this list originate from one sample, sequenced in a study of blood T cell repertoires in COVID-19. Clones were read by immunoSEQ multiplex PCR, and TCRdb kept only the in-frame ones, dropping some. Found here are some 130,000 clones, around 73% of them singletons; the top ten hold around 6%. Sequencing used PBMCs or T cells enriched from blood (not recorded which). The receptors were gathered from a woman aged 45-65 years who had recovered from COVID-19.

CDR3 protein: CASSPGAGGIQPQHF. The DNA for the CDR3 is TGCGCCAGCAGCCCGGGGGCAGGGGGAATTCAGCCCCAGCATTTT. The chain is built from TRBV5-1 and TRBJ1-5; the match to TRBD1 covers 7 bases. With V trimmed by 4 bases and J by 6 bases, 10 bases remained unmatched. Germline-derived CDR1 and CDR2 are SGHRS and YFSETQ. The CDR3 has 15 amino acids.

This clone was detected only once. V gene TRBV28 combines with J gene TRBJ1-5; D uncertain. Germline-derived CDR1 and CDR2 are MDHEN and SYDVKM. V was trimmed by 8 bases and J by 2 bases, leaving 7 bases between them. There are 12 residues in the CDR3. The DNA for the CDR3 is TGTGCCAGCGAGGAAGGCAATCAGCCCCAGCATTTT. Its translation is CASEEGNQPQHF.

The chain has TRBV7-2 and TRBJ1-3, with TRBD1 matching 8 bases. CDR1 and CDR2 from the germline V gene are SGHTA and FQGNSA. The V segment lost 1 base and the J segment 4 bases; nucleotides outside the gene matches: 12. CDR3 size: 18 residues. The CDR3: CASSLVAGGYLGGNTIYF. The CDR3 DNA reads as TGTGCCAGCAGCTTAGTGGCAGGGGGCTACCTTGGCGGAAACACCATATATTTT.

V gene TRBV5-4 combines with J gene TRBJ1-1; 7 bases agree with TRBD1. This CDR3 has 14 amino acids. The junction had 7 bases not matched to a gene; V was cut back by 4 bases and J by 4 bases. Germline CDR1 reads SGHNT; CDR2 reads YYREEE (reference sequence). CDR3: CASSTEGAGTEAFF. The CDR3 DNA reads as TGTGCCAGCAGCACCGAGGGGGCTGGCACTGAAGCTTTCTTT.

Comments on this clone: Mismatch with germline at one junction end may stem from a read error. CDR3 nucleotides: TGTGCCAGTACTATACGACAGGGGACGAGCAATCAGCCCCAGCATTTT. Amino acids: CASTIRQGTSNQPQHF. This chain uses TRBV19 with TRBJ1-5, with 8 bases that match TRBD1. Per the germline V gene, CDR1 is LNHDA and CDR2 is SQIVND (reference sequence). CDR3 size: 16 residues.

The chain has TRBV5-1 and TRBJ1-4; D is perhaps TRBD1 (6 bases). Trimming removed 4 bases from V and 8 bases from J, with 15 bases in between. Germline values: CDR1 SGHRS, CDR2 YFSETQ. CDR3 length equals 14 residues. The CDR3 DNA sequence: TGCGCCAGCAGCATGGGGGCTAATCGAGAAAAACTGTTTTTT. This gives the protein CASSMGANREKLFF.

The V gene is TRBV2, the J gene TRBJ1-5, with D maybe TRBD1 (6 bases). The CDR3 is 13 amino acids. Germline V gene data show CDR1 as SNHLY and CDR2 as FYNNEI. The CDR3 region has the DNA TGTGAGAGGATACAGGGTATCGATCAGCCCCAGCATTTT. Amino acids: CERIQGIDQPQHF.

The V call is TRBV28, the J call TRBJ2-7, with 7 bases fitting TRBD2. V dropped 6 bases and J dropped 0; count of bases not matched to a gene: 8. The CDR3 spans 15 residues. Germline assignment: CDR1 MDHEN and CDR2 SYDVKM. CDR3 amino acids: CASRGGWEASYEQYV. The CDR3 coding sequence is TGTGCCAGCAGGGGGGGGTGGGAGGCCTCCTACGAGCAGTACGTC.

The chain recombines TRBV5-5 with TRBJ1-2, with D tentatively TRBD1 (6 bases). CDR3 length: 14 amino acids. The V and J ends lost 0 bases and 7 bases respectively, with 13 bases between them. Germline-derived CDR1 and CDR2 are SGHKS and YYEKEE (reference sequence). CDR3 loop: CASSLAEGVGGYTF. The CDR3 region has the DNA TGTGCCAGCAGCTTGGCCGAGGGGGTGGGTGGCTACACCTTC.

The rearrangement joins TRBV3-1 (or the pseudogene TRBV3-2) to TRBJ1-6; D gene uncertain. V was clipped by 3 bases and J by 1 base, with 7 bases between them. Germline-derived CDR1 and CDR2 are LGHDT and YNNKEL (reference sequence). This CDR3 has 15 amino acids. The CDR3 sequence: CASSQRGSYNSPLHF. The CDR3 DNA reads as TGTGCCAGCAGCCAGCGAGGGTCCTATAATTCACCCCTCCACTTT.

In DNA form, the CDR3 reads TGTGCCACCAGCAACGCCATGAGCGGGGGCACAGATACGCAGTATTTT. Amino acid sequence: CATSNAMSGGTDTQYF. The genes are TRBV15 and TRBJ2-3; 7 nucleotides agree with TRBD2. Germline V gene data show CDR1 as LNHNV and CDR2 as YYDKDF (reference sequence). The CDR3 spans 16 residues. Germline trimming cut 4 bases from V and 1 base from J; bases unmatched to any gene: 8. Variable domain in full (rest from reference TRBV15 and TRBJ2-3): DAMVIQNPRYQVTQFGKPVTLSCSQTLNHNVMYWYQQKSSQAPKLLFHYYDKDFNNEADTPDNFQSRRPNTSFCFLDIRSPGLGDTAMYLCATSNAMSGGTDTQYFGPGTRLTVL.

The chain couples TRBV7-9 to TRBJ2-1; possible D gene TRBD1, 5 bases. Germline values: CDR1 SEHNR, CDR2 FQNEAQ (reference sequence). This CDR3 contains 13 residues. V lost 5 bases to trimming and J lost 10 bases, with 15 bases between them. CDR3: CASSPQAAREQFF. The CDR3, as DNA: TGTGCCAGCAGCCCACAGGCCGCTCGGGAGCAGTTCTTC.

The CDR3 is CASSLGQNRQETQYF. CDR3 coding DNA: TGTGCCAGCAGCCTAGGACAGAACCGTCAAGAGACCCAGTACTTC. This sequence joins TRBV28 and TRBJ2-5; a possible D gene is TRBD1 (6 bases). The ends were cut back, 6 bases at V and 2 bases at J, with 16 bases in the middle. The CDR3 covers 15 residues. The germline CDR1 and CDR2 sequences are MDHEN and SYDVKM.

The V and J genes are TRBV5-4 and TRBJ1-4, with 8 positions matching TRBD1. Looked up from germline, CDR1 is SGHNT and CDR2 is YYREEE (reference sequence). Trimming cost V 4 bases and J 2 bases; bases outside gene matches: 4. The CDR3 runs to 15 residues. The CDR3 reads CASSDRGGTNEKLFF. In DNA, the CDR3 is TGTGCCAGCAGCGACAGGGGTGGGACTAATGAAAAACTGTTTTTT. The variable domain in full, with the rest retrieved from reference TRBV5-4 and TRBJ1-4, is ETGVTQSPTHLIKTRGQQVTLRCSSQSGHNTVSWYQQALGQGPQFIFQYYREEENGRGNFPPRFSGLQFPNYSSELNVNALELDDSALYLCASSDRGGTNEKLFFGSGTQLSVL.

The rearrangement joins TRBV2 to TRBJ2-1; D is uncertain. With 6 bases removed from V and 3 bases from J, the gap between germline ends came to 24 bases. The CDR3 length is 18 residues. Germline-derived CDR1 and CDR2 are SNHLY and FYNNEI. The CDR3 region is CASSFVVNRAKDYNEQFF. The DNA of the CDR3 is TGTGCCAGCAGCTTTGTTGTAAACAGAGCAAAGGACTACAATGAGCAGTTCTTC.

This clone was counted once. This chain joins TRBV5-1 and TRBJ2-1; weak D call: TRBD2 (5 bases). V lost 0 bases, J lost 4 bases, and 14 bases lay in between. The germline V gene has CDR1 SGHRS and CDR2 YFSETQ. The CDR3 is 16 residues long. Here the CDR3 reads CASSLDPGVTYNEQFF. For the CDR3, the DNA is TGCGCCAGCAGCTTGGACCCCGGGGTTACATACAATGAGCAGTTCTTC.

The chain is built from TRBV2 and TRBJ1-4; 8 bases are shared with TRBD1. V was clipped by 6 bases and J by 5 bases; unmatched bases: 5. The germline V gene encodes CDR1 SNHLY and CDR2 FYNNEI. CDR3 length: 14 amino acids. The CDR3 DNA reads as TGTGCCAGCAGCGTGACAGGGGTCAATGAAAAACTGTTTTTT. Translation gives CASSVTGVNEKLFF. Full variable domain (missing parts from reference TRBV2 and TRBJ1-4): EPEVTQTPSHQVTQMGQEVILRCVPISNHLYFYWYRQILGQKVEFLVSFYNNEISEKSEIFDDQFSVERPDGSNFTLKIRSTKLEDSAMYFCASSVTGVNEKLFFGSGTQLSVL.

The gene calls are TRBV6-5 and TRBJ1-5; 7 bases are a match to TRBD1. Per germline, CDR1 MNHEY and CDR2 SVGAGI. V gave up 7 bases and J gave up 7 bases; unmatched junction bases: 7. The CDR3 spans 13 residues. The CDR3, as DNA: TGTGCCAGCAATAGAGGGGGCGGACAGCCCCAGCATTTT. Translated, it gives CASNRGGGQPQHF.

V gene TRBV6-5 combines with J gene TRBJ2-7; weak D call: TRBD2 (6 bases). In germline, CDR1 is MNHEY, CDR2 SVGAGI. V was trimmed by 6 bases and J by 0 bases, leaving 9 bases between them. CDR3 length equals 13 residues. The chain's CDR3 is CASRSDYSYEQYF. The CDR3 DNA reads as TGTGCCAGCAGGTCGGACTACTCCTACGAGCAGTACTTC.

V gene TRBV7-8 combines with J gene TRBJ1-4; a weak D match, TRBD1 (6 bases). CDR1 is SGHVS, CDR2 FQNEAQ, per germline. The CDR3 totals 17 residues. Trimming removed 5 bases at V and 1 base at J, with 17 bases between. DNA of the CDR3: TGTGCCAGCAGCCCACGCAAGGGGGGGGGAACTAATGAAAAACTGTTTTTT. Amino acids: CASSPRKGGGTNEKLFF.